The 31 T cell receptor beta chains presented below share a single source sample, sequenced in a study of cytomegalovirus exposure and HLA in healthy donors. PCR primers comprised 60 Vbeta and 13 Jbeta primers. TCRdb's copy holds only in-frame clones and misses some; the assay was immunoSEQ multiplex PCR. Among 170,000 or so clones, approximately 84% were seen once, and the ten largest hold roughly 5.2%. The sample consisted of PBMCs. The receptors come from a girl aged 5-17 years in good health and CMV-seropositive.

The V call is TRBV5-1, the J call TRBJ1-1; TRBD1 is a possible D gene (5 bases). This CDR3 has 13 amino acids. Germline V gives CDR1 SGHRS, CDR2 YFSETQ. V shed 2 bases and J shed 5 bases, with 10 bases lying between them. The CDR3 loop reads CASSFQGGTEAFF. The CDR3 nucleotides read TGCGCCAGCAGCTTTCAGGGAGGGACTGAAGCTTTCTTT.

The chain combines TRBV4-1 with TRBJ1-3, with D possibly being TRBD1 (5 bases). The V gene's germline CDR1 is MGHRA and CDR2 YSYEKL. V lost 1 base and J 2 bases, leaving 15 bases between the germline ends. This CDR3 has 17 amino acids. For the CDR3, the DNA is TGCGCCAGCAGCCAAGCCCAGGGCCCCATCACTGGAAACACCATATATTTT. It specifies CASSQAQGPITGNTIYF.

This clone has more than one count but fewer than ten. The chain recombines TRBV27 with TRBJ2-7, with D tentatively TRBD2 (6 bases). CDR3 size: 15 residues. Between the trimmed V and J ends, which lost 5 bases and 4 bases, there was a span of 18 bases. The V gene's germline CDR1 is MNHEY and CDR2 SMNVEV (reference sequence). The CDR3 here is CASSQARGFGYEQYF. For the CDR3, the DNA is TGTGCCAGCAGTCAAGCCCGGGGGTTCGGGTACGAGCAGTACTTC.

The rearrangement uses TRBV6-6 and TRBJ1-5, with D unresolved. V gave up 6 bases and J gave up 3 bases, with 9 bases separating them. Germline V gene data show CDR1 as MNHNY and CDR2 as SVGAGI (reference sequence). This CDR3 has 13 residues. The CDR3 bases are TGTGCCAGCAGGAGGGTTTACAATCAGCCCCAGCATTTT. Protein: CASRRVYNQPQHF.

J is TRBJ1-1 and V is TRBV9; perhaps TRBD1 as D (5 bases). The germline V and J ends were trimmed by 0 bases and 0 bases, with 21 bases remaining between them. This CDR3 region has 19 residues. Germline lookup yields CDR1 SGDLS and CDR2 YYNGEE. The CDR3 loop reads CASSVVHRGKWLMNTEAFF. CDR3 coding DNA: TGTGCCAGCAGCGTAGTGCACCGGGGGAAATGGTTGATGAACACTGAAGCTTTCTTT.

The chain links TRBV7-6 to TRBJ2-5; D gene ambiguous. This CDR3 spans 14 amino acids. V was clipped by 5 bases and J by 1 base, with 11 bases between them. Germline CDR1 SGHVS, CDR2 FNYEAQ. The CDR3 here is CASSLAALQETQYF. Here the CDR3 DNA reads TGTGCCAGCAGCCTCGCGGCCCTCCAAGAGACCCAGTACTTC.

The J gene is TRBJ1-2, the V gene TRBV6-5; D perhaps matches TRBD1 (6 bases). Trimming took 6 bases from V and 3 from J, leaving 17 bases between them. CDR1 is MNHEY and CDR2 is SVGAGI in the germline V gene. CDR3 length: 15 residues. CDR3 nucleotides: TGTGCCAGCAGCCCGATGGGGGCCGGGGACTATGGCTACACCTTC. Its translation: CASSPMGAGDYGYTF.

The chain joins TRBV7-9 to TRBJ1-1; 7 positions agree with TRBD1. The CDR3 contains 15 residues. Germline V gene sequence: CDR1 SEHNR, CDR2 FQNEAQ (reference sequence). Germline trimming cut 4 bases from V and 1 base from J; bases unmatched to any gene: 6. The CDR3 sequence: CASSSRGRGNTEAFF. The CDR3 DNA is TGTGCCAGCAGCTCGAGGGGGCGGGGGAACACTGAAGCTTTCTTT.

The V gene is TRBV5-4, the J gene TRBJ1-2, with TRBD1 matching 11 bases. Trimming took 4 bases from V and 2 from J; bases not matched to a gene: 10. The CDR3 is 17 amino acids. The germline V gene has CDR1 SGHNT and CDR2 YYREEE (reference sequence). CDR3 sequence reads: CASSPRTGGLGNYGYTF. The CDR3 coding sequence is TGTGCCAGCAGCCCCAGGACAGGGGGCTTAGGGAACTATGGCTACACCTTC.

This sequence joins TRBV30 and TRBJ1-1; TRBD1 is a possible D gene (6 bases). CDR1 GTSNPN and CDR2 SVGIG come from the germline V gene (reference sequence). Trimming took 2 bases from V and 1 from J, leaving 8 bases between them. CDR3 size: 13 residues. The CDR3 DNA reads as TGTGCCTGGAGTAGAGGGGGGAACACTGAAGCTTTCTTT. It specifies CAWSRGGNTEAFF.

This clone was observed a single time. The junction departs from germline at one end; a sequencing error may be responsible. This chain connects TRBV27 to TRBJ2-7; TRBD1 agrees at 7 bases. Germline V gene lookup returns CDR1 MNHEY and CDR2 SMNVEV (reference sequence). The CDR3 is 13 amino acids. The CDR3 region is CASSLFPGQSFYF. The CDR3 DNA follows: TGTGCCAGCAGTTTATTTCCGGGACAGAGCTTCTATTTC.

Of note for this clone: Additional DNA sequences in this sample encode the identical CDR3. The chain is built from TRBV4-1 and TRBJ2-3; 8 bases align to TRBD2. Germline trimming cut 1 base from V and 1 base from J; bases unmatched to any gene: 7. CDR1 and CDR2 (germline): MGHRA, YSYEKL. There are 17 residues in the CDR3. The CDR3 sequence is CASSQVREAGGTDTQYF. For the CDR3, the DNA is TGCGCCAGCAGCCAAGTTAGAGAAGCGGGGGGCACAGATACGCAGTATTTT.

The count of this clone is one. The chain employs TRBV9 and TRBJ1-1; weak D call: TRBD1 (5 bases). Trimming left V 2 bases short and J 1 base short, with 15 bases between. Germline CDR1 reads SGDLS; CDR2 reads YYNGEE. The CDR3 runs to 16 residues. This CDR3 is CASSVNGRVENTEAFF. The CDR3 DNA sequence: TGTGCCAGCAGCGTGAATGGCAGGGTAGAGAACACTGAAGCTTTCTTT.

The chain links TRBV6-1 to TRBJ1-5; 7 bases align to TRBD1. Trimming removed 4 bases from V and 6 bases from J; junction bases left unmatched: 6. Germline values: CDR1 MNHNS, CDR2 SASEGT. This CDR3 region has 14 residues. As DNA, the CDR3 is TGTGCCAGCAGTGTTCGACAGGGTGGTCAGCCCCAGCATTTT. This gives the protein CASSVRQGGQPQHF.

This clone was detected only a few times. V gene TRBV6-6 combines with J gene TRBJ2-7, with 8 bases fitting TRBD1. The J segment lost 6 bases and the V segment lost 5 bases, leaving 6 bases of the junction unmatched. This CDR3 spans 13 amino acids. Germline values: CDR1 MNHNY, CDR2 SVGAGI (reference sequence). The CDR3: CASSQPQGAEQYF. The DNA for the CDR3 is TGTGCCAGCAGTCAACCTCAGGGGGCCGAGCAGTACTTC.

This sequence joins TRBV19 and TRBJ1-2, with 12 bases fitting TRBD1. V dropped 10 bases and J dropped 3; count of bases not matched to a gene: 9. The CDR3 runs to 15 residues. Germline V gene data show CDR1 as LNHDA and CDR2 as SQIVND (reference sequence). CDR3 DNA sequence: TGTGCCACCTGGGGGACAGGGGGCGTTGACTATGGCTACACCTTC. It translates to CATWGTGGVDYGYTF.

The rearrangement links TRBV10-3 to TRBJ2-5, with D hard to call. Germline loops: CDR1 ENHRY, CDR2 SYGVKD. V was shortened by 0 bases and J by 5 bases, with 4 bases between the two germline ends. There are 12 residues in the CDR3. This chain's CDR3 is CAISESSETQYF. Written as DNA, the CDR3 is TGTGCCATCAGTGAGTCGAGTGAGACCCAGTACTTC.

The rearrangement joins TRBV5-1 to TRBJ2-3, with 9 bases fitting TRBD1. The ends lost 3 bases at V and 6 bases at J; junction bases unmatched: 2. The CDR3 totals 13 residues. The germline V gene has CDR1 SGHRS and CDR2 YFSETQ. CDR3 protein: CASSWTGADTQYF. CDR3 DNA sequence: TGCGCCAGCAGCTGGACAGGGGCGGATACGCAGTATTTT.

This clone was picked up one time. The gene calls are TRBV7-2 and TRBJ2-1; 7 positions match TRBD2. The CDR3 loop spans 12 amino acids. Germline CDR1 SGHTA, CDR2 FQGNSA. V was pared by 7 bases and J by 9 bases, with 6 bases of the junction left unmatched. The CDR3, as DNA: TGTGCCAGCAACCTACCGGGGGGTGAGCAGTTCTTC. This translates into CASNLPGGEQFF. The full variable domain, completed using reference TRBV7-2 and TRBJ2-1, is GAGVSQSPSNKVTEKGKDVELRCDPISGHTALYWYRQSLGQGLEFLIYFQGNSAPDKSGLPSDRFSAERTGGSVSTLTIQRTQQEDSAVYLCASNLPGGEQFFGPGTRLTVL.

The V and J genes are TRBV2 and TRBJ1-3, with D hard to call. This CDR3 contains 14 residues. The germline gives CDR1 SNHLY, CDR2 FYNNEI. Between the trimmed V and J ends, which lost 6 bases and 0 bases, there was a span of 9 bases. CDR3 in amino acids: CASSALLSGNTIYF. CDR3 nucleotides: TGTGCCAGCAGCGCACTACTCTCTGGAAACACCATATATTTT.

The chain employs TRBV5-1 and TRBJ2-7; TRBD1 matches at 9 bases. V lost 4 bases and J lost 3; bases outside the gene matches: 5. CDR1 is SGHRS, CDR2 YFSETQ, per germline. This CDR3 is 14 amino acids long. For the CDR3, the DNA is TGCGCCAGCAGCGGGGGGACAGGGTTCTACGAGCAGTACTTC. Its translation is CASSGGTGFYEQYF.

This clone occurred once. The CDR3 DNA follows: TGTGCCAGCAGTTCGGGTGGCGGAAACTATGGCTACACCTTC. Amino acids: CASSSGGGNYGYTF. The chain has TRBV6-5 and TRBJ1-2; D unresolved. V was cut by 4 bases and J by 2 bases, with 11 bases left in between. The CDR3 sequence is 14 residues long. The germline CDR1 and CDR2 sequences are MNHEY and SVGAGI.

The chain has TRBV12-5 and TRBJ1-1; possible D gene TRBD1, 5 bases. Trimming removed 1 base from V and 4 bases from J, with 13 bases in between. Per germline, CDR1 LGHNT and CDR2 FRNRAP. The CDR3 spans 15 residues. Here the CDR3 DNA reads TGTGCTAGTGGTTTGGGTACAGGACGAGGCACTGAAGCTTTCTTT. It codes for CASGLGTGRGTEAFF.

This chain links TRBV5-1 with TRBJ2-7, with TRBD2 matching over 11 bases. The CDR3 consists of 15 residues. CDR1 SGHRS and CDR2 YFSETQ come from the germline V gene. Germline trimming cut 0 bases from V and 6 bases from J; bases unmatched to any gene: 5. CDR3 in amino acids: CASSLALAGGFEQYF. For the CDR3, the DNA is TGCGCCAGCAGCTTGGCCCTAGCGGGGGGTTTCGAGCAGTACTTC.

This sequence joins TRBV6-5 and TRBJ2-7; 9 positions match TRBD1. Germline values: CDR1 MNHEY, CDR2 SVGAGI. The trim removed 4 bases at V and 3 bases at J, leaving 4 bases unmatched. The CDR3 is 14 amino acids. The CDR3 nucleotides are TGTGCCAGCAGTTCGACAGGGGGGGTCTACGAGCAGTACTTC. It encodes CASSSTGGVYEQYF.

The chain combines TRBV2 with TRBJ1-3; 7 bases line up with TRBD1. The V segment lost 3 bases and the J segment 0 bases; nucleotides outside the gene matches: 5. The CDR3 length is 16 residues. Germline lookup yields CDR1 SNHLY and CDR2 FYNNEI. The CDR3 region has the DNA TGTGCCAGCAGTGATAGGGGACAGTACTCTGGAAACACCATATATTTT. This encodes CASSDRGQYSGNTIYF.

The rearrangement joins TRBV18 to TRBJ2-7; no firm D call. The ends were cut back, 3 bases at V and 3 bases at J, with 12 bases in the middle. The germline V gene has CDR1 KGHSH and CDR2 LQKENI. This CDR3 has 14 residues. CDR3 bases: TGTGCCAGCTCACCCGGCAGGCGCTACTACGAGCAGTACTTC. Encoded protein: CASSPGRRYYEQYF.

The genes are TRBV7-9 and TRBJ2-4; 7 bases match TRBD1. The CDR3 has 13 amino acids. CDR1 is SEHNR, CDR2 FQNEAQ, per germline (reference sequence). The V gene end was trimmed by 5 bases and the J gene end by 11 bases; junction bases not matched to a gene: 9. CDR3 DNA sequence: TGTGCCAGCAGCCTGACAGGGAATAGTCTTCAGTACTTC. Protein product: CASSLTGNSLQYF. Looking up the rest from reference TRBV7-9 and TRBJ2-4 gives the full variable domain: DTGVSQNPRHKITKRGQNVTFRCDPISEHNRLYWYRQTLGQGPEFLTYFQNEAQLEKSRLLSDRFSAERPKGSFSTLEIQRTEQGDSAMYLCASSLTGNSLQYFGAGTRLSVL.

The sample holds a few counts of this clone. V gene TRBV6-5 combines with J gene TRBJ1-1; 7 bases align to TRBD1. Germline CDR1 reads MNHEY; CDR2 reads SVGAGI. J lost 6 bases, V lost 5 bases, and 9 bases had no gene match. The CDR3 totals 14 residues. CDR3: CASSRDGQGAEAFF. DNA of the CDR3: TGTGCCAGCAGTAGAGATGGTCAGGGGGCTGAAGCTTTCTTT.

The V gene is TRBV10-1, the J gene TRBJ1-1, with a weak D call TRBD1 (6 bases). The length of the CDR3 is 15 residues. Germline CDR1 and CDR2: WNHNN and SYGVQD (reference sequence). Trimming took off 3 bases at V and 1 base at J, with 12 bases between the two ends. The CDR3 loop is CASSEQGLRNTEAFF. In DNA, the CDR3 is TGCGCCAGCAGTGAACAGGGATTAAGGAACACTGAAGCTTTCTTT.

V gene TRBV5-4 combines with J gene TRBJ1-1, with 10 bases that match TRBD1. The CDR3 has 15 amino acids. Trimming at V came to 2 bases and at J to 3 bases, leaving 4 bases not matched to a gene. CDR1 and CDR2 (germline): SGHNT, YYREEE (reference sequence). The CDR3 spells CASSFIGQGDTEAFF. The CDR3 bases are TGTGCCAGCAGCTTTATTGGACAGGGGGACACTGAAGCTTTCTTT.